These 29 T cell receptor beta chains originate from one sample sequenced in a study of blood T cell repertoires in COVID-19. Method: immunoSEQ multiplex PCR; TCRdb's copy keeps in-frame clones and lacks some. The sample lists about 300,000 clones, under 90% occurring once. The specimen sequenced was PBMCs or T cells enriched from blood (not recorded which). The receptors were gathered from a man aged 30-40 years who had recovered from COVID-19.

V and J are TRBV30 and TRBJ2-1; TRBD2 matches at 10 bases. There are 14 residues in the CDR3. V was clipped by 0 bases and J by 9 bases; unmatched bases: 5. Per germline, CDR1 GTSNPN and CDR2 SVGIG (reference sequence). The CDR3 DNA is TGTGCCTGGAGTGTACCTAGCGGGGGAGCTGAGCAGTTCTTC. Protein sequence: CAWSVPSGGAEQFF.

This CDR3 is CATSTRLRRVQETQYF. The CDR3 DNA sequence: TGTGCCACCAGCACACGCCTCCGGCGGGTCCAAGAGACCCAGTACTTC. The J gene is TRBJ2-5, the V gene TRBV15, with D tentatively TRBD2 (5 bases). This CDR3 has 16 residues. Germline CDR1 and CDR2: LNHNV and YYDKDF (reference sequence). The V end was cut by 4 bases, the J end by 1 base, with 16 bases between.

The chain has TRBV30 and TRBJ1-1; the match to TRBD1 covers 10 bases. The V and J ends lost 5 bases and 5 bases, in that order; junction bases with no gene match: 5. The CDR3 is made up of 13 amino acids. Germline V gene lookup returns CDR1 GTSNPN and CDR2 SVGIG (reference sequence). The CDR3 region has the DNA TGTGCCTGGGGGACAGGGGTGCGGACTGAAGCTTTCTTT. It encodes CAWGTGVRTEAFF.

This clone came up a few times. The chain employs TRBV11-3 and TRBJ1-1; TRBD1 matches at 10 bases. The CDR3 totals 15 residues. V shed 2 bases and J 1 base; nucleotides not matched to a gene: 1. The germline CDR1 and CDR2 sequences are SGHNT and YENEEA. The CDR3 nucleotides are TGTGCCAGCAGCTTACGGACAGGGGGGAACACTGAAGCTTTCTTT. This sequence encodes CASSLRTGGNTEAFF.

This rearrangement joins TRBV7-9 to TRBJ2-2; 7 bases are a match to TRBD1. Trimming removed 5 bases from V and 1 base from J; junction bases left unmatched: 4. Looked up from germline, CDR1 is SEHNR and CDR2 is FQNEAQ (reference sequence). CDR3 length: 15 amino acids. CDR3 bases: TGTGCCAGCAGCAACCGGACAGGGAACACCGGGGAGCTGTTTTTT. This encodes CASSNRTGNTGELFF.

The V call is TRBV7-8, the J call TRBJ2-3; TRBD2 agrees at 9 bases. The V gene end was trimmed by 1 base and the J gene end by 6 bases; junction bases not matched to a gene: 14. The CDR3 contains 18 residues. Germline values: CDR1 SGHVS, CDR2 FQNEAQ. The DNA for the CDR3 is TGTGCCAGCAGCTTAGGCCGATCTGCGGGAGGGGAGGGGGATACGCAGTATTTT. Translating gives CASSLGRSAGGEGDTQYF.

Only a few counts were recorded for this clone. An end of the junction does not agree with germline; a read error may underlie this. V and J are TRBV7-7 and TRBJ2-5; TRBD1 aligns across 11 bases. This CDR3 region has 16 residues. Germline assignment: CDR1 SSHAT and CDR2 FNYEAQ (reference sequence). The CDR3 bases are TGTGCTAGCAGCTTATCCTCAGGGACAGGGGGAGAGACCCAGTACTTC. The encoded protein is CASSLSSGTGGETQYF.

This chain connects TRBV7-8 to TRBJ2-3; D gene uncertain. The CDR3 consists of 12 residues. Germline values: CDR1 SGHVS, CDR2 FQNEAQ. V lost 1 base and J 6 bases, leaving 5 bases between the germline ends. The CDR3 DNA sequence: TGTGCCAGCAGCTTAGGACTTGATACGCAGTATTTT. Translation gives CASSLGLDTQYF.

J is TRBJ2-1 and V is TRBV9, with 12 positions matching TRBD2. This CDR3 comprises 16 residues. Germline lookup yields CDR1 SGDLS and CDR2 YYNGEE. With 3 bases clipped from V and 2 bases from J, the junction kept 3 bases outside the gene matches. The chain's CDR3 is CASSALAGGTYNEQFF. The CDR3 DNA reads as TGTGCCAGCAGCGCACTAGCGGGAGGAACCTACAATGAGCAGTTCTTC.

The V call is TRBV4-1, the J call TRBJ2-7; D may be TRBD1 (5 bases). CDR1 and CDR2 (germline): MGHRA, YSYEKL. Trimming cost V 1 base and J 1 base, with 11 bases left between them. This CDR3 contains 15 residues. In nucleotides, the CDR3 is TGCGCCAGCAGCCAAGCTACGAGACAGTCCTACGAGCAGTACTTC. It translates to CASSQATRQSYEQYF.

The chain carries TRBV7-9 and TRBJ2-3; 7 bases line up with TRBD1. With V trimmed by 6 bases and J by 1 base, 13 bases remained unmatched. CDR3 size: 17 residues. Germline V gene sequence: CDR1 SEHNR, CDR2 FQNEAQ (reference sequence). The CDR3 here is CASRGFVGGQGTDTQYF. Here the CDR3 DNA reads TGTGCCAGCAGAGGCTTTGTAGGGGGCCAAGGCACAGATACGCAGTATTTT.

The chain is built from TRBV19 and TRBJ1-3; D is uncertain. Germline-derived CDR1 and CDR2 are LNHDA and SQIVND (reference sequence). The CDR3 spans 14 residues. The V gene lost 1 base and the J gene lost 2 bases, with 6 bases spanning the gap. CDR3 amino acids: CASSIVTAGNTIYF. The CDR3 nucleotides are TGTGCCAGTAGTATAGTAACTGCTGGAAACACCATATATTTT. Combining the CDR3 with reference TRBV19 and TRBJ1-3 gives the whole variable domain DGGITQSPKYLFRKEGQNVTLSCEQNLNHDAMYWYRQDPGQGLRLIYYSQIVNDFQKGDIAEGYSVSREKKESFPLTVTSAQKNPTAFYLCASSIVTAGNTIYFGEGSWLTVV.

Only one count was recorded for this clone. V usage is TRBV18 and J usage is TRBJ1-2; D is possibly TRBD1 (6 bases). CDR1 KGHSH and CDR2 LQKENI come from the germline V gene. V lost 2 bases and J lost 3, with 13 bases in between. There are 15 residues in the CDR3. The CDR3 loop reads CASSPEQGRYYGYTF. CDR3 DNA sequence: TGTGCCAGCTCACCAGAACAGGGACGATACTATGGCTACACCTTC.

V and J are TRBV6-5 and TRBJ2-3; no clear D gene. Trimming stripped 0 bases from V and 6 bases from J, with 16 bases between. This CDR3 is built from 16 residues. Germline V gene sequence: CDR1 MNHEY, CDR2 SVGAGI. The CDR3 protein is CASSYSSPPRSDTQYF. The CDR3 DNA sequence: TGTGCCAGCAGTTACTCGAGTCCGCCGCGTTCCGATACGCAGTATTTT.

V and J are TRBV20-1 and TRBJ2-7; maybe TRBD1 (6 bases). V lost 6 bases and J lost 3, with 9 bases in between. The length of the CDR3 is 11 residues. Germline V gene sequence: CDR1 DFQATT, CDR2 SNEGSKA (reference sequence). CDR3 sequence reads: CSAPGVYEQYF. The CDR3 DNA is TGCAGTGCGCCAGGGGTCTACGAGCAGTACTTC.

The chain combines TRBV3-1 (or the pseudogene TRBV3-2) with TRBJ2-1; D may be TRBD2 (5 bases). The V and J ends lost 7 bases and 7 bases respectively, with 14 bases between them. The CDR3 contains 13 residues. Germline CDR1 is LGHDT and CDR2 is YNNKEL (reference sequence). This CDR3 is CASKEGPGNEQFF. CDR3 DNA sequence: TGTGCCAGCAAAGAGGGCCCTGGTAATGAGCAGTTCTTC.

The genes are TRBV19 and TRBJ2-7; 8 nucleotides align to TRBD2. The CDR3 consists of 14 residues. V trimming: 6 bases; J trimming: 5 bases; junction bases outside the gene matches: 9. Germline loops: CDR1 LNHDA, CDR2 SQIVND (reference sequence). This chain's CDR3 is CASRTRGGDHEQYF. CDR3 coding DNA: TGTGCCAGTAGGACTCGGGGGGGGGACCACGAGCAGTACTTC.

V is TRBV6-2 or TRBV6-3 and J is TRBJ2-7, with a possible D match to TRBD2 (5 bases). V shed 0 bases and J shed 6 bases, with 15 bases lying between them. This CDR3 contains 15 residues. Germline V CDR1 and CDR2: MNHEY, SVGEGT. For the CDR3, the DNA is TGTGCCAGCAGTTACTCGTGGGCGGACTTCGCCGAGCAGTACTTC. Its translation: CASSYSWADFAEQYF.

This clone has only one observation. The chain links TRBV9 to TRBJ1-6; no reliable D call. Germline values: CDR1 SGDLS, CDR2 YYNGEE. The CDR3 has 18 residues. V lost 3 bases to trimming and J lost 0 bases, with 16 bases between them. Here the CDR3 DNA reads TGTGCCAGCAGCGCCGAGGGAACCAGGAGCTCCTATAATTCACCCCTCCACTTT. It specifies CASSAEGTRSSYNSPLHF.

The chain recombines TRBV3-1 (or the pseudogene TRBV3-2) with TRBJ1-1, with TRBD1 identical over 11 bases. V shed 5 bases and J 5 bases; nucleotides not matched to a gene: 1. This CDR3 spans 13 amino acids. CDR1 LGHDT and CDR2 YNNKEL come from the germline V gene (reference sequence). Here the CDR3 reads CASSGQGATEAFF. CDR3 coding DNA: TGTGCCAGCAGCGGACAGGGGGCGACTGAAGCTTTCTTT.

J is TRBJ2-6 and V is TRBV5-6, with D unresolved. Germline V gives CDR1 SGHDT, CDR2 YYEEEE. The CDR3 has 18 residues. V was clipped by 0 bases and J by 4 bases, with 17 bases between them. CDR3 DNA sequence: TGTGCCAGCAGCTTGGGGAACAGACGTAAGCTGGGGGCCAACGTCCTGACTTTC. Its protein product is CASSLGNRRKLGANVLTF.

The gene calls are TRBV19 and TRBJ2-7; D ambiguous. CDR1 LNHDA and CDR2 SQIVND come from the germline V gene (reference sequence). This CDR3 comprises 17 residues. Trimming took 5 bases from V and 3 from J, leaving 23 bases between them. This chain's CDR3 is CASSWLDPASLNYEQYF. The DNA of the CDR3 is TGTGCCAGTAGTTGGCTAGACCCGGCCTCCTTAAACTACGAGCAGTACTTC.

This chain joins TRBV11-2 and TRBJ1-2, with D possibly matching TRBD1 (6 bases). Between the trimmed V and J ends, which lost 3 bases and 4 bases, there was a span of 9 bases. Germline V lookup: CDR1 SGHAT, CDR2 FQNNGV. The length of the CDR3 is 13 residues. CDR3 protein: CASSFADSYGYTF. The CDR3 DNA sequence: TGTGCCAGCAGCTTCGCGGACAGCTATGGCTACACCTTC.

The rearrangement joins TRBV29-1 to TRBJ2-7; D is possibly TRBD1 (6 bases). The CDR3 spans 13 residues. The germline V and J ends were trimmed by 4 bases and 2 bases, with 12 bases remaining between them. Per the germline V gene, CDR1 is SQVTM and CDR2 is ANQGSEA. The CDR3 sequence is CSVVKDSPYEQYF. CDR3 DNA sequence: TGCAGCGTTGTAAAGGACAGCCCCTACGAGCAGTACTTC.

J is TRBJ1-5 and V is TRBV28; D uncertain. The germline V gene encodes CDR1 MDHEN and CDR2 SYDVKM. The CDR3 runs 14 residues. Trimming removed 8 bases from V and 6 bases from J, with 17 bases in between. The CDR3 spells CASDNPGLSQPQHF. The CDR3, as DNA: TGTGCCAGCGATAACCCCGGTCTTTCTCAGCCCCAGCATTTT.

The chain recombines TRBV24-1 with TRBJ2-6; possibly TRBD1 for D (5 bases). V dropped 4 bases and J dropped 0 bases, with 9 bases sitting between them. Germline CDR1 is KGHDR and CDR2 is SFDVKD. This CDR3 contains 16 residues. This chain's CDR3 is CATSDTGVSGANVLTF. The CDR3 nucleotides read TGTGCCACCAGTGACACAGGCGTCTCTGGGGCCAACGTCCTGACTTTC.

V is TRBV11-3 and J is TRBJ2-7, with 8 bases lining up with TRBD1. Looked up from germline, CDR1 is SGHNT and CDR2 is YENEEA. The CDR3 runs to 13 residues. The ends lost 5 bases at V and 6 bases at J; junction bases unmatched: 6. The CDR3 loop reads CASSITQGAEQYF. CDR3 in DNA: TGTGCCAGCAGCATAACCCAGGGGGCCGAGCAGTACTTC.

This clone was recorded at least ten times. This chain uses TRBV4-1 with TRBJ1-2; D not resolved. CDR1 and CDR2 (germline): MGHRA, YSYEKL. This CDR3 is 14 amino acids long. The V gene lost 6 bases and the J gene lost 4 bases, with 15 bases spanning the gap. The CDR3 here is CASRGLNTPYGYTF. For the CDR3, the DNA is TGCGCCAGCAGAGGACTTAATACCCCCTATGGCTACACCTTC.

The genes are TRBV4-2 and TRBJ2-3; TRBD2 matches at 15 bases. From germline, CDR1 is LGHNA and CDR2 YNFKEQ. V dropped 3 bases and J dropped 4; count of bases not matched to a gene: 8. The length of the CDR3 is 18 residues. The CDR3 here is CASSQSGLAGGGADTQYF. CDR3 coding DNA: TGTGCCAGCAGCCAGTCCGGACTAGCGGGAGGGGGGGCAGATACGCAGTATTTT.